These 10 T cell receptor beta chains were all obtained from the same sample, sequenced in a study of cytomegalovirus exposure and HLA in healthy donors. The primer mix had 60 Vbeta and 13 Jbeta primers. Libraries were prepared by immunoSEQ multiplex PCR; TCRdb keeps only in-frame clonotypes and omits some of them. The sample contains over 150,000 clones, roughly 79% of which appear only once. The material sequenced was PBMCs. Every receptor here comes from a woman aged 18-29 years in good health and CMV-seronegative.

The gene calls are TRBV28 and TRBJ2-7; the D is unclear. With 7 bases removed from V and 5 bases from J, the gap between germline ends came to 12 bases. The length of the CDR3 is 12 residues. Germline CDR1 MDHEN, CDR2 SYDVKM. The CDR3 loop reads CASTSSGDEQYF. The CDR3 DNA sequence: TGTGCCAGCACTTCCTCCGGAGACGAGCAGTACTTC.

In this sample, this clone turned up a few times. This chain links TRBV28 with TRBJ2-5; 8 positions match TRBD2. This CDR3 contains 17 residues. The germline CDR1 and CDR2 sequences are MDHEN and SYDVKM. V shed 4 bases, J shed 2 bases, and the junction held 12 bases outside the gene matches. Written as DNA, the CDR3 is TGTGCCAGCAGTTCCGGGGGGAGCGGGGGTACTCAAGAGACCCAGTACTTC. Amino acids: CASSSGGSGGTQETQYF.

The chain combines TRBV6-1 with TRBJ2-7; 10 bases are a match to TRBD2. The V gene's germline CDR1 is MNHNS and CDR2 SASEGT. The CDR3 consists of 14 residues. Trimming removed 4 bases from V and 3 bases from J; junction bases left unmatched: 3. For the CDR3, the DNA is TGTGCCAGCAGTGCTAGCGGGGGATACTACGAGCAGTACTTC. Protein: CASSASGGYYEQYF.

This clone appeared a few times. The rearrangement links TRBV15 to TRBJ1-1; the D is unclear. Germline V gene lookup returns CDR1 LNHNV and CDR2 YYDKDF (reference sequence). The CDR3 covers 15 residues. Trimming stripped 5 bases from V and 5 bases from J, with 18 bases between. Written as DNA, the CDR3 is TGTGCCACCAGCGGATGGATGGGTTCGAGGACTGAAGCTTTCTTT. Translation: CATSGWMGSRTEAFF.

The chain carries TRBV5-4 and TRBJ1-2, with D possibly TRBD1 on 5 matching bases. The CDR3 runs 15 residues. The germline CDR1 and CDR2 sequences are SGHNT and YYREEE (reference sequence). V was clipped by 4 bases and J by 1 base, with 14 bases between them. CDR3 amino acids: CASSPRPGYNYGYTF. The CDR3, as DNA: TGTGCCAGCAGCCCCCGGCCAGGGTATAACTATGGCTACACCTTC.

This sequence joins TRBV6-1 and TRBJ2-2, with D uncertain. Trimming took off 6 bases at V and 5 bases at J, with 10 bases between the two ends. The CDR3 has 13 amino acids. Germline CDR1 MNHNS, CDR2 SASEGT. The CDR3 bases are TGTGCCAGCAGGGAAACACCAACCGGGGAGCTGTTTTTT. This codes for CASRETPTGELFF.

This clone was seen just once. The J gene is TRBJ1-2, the V gene TRBV5-1; no firm D call. Germline V gene data show CDR1 as SGHRS and CDR2 as YFSETQ. This CDR3 has 14 amino acids. V was clipped by 4 bases and J by 10 bases, with 20 bases between them. This chain's CDR3 is CASSPNLSDGDYTF. DNA for the CDR3: TGCGCCAGCAGCCCAAACTTATCCGACGGAGACTACACCTTC.

The chain links TRBV4-1 to TRBJ2-5; 10 nucleotides match TRBD2. V lost 0 bases and J lost 1; bases outside the gene matches: 11. The CDR3 consists of 19 residues. Germline CDR1 and CDR2: MGHRA and YSYEKL. The CDR3 DNA reads as TGCGCCAGCAGCCAAGATCGAGAAGCGGGGGGGCGAGGCCAAGAGACCCAGTACTTC. Its protein is CASSQDREAGGRGQETQYF.

This CDR3 reads CASSFSGSEQYF. The CDR3 bases are TGTGCCAGCAGCTTCTCCGGGAGCGAGCAGTACTTC. The chain recombines TRBV7-2 with TRBJ2-7, with D possibly TRBD2 on 6 matching bases. V lost 3 bases and J lost 6, with 9 bases in between. The CDR3 spans 12 residues. Germline CDR1 is SGHTA and CDR2 is FQGNSA.

The rearrangement joins TRBV5-1 to TRBJ2-2; TRBD1 matches at 8 bases. The length of the CDR3 is 17 residues. Germline CDR1 SGHRS, CDR2 YFSETQ. The ends lost 4 bases at V and 1 base at J; junction bases unmatched: 9. DNA of the CDR3: TGCGCCAGCAGCCCCCAACTACAGGGGGGGAACACCGGGGAGCTGTTTTTT. It yields the protein CASSPQLQGGNTGELFF.